The clone carrying this T cell receptor beta chain turned up a few times. The sample belongs to a study of regulatory T cells in long-lasting Graves disease. Trimming took off 4 bases at V and 5 bases at J, with 13 bases between the two ends. Germline CDR1 is MNHEY and CDR2 is SVGEGT. CDR3 length: 14 residues. Time point of the sample: newly diagnosed GD, antithyroid drugs for less than 3 months. Making the TCR library involved RNA that had been extracted from PBMCs. With iRepertoire HTBI primers and Arm-PCR of CDR3 regions, TCR beta libraries were built. MiXCR was run by TCRdb on the multiplex PCR reads, yielding one entry per CDR3 protein. Of 350,000 to 400,000 distinct CDR3 sequences in the sample, about a sixth were seen once.

Specimen: peripheral blood mononuclear cells (PBMCs), collected at new diagnosis, from a patient treated with antithyroid drugs. The source is a female donor with Graves disease. The chain uses TRBV6-2 or TRBV6-3 and TRBJ2-3, with D possibly TRBD2 on 6 matching bases. CDR3 DNA sequence: TGTGCCAGCAGTTTCCTAGCGCTCGGAGATACGCAGTATTTT. Translating gives CASSFLALGDTQYF.